The present T cell receptor beta chain was sequenced within a study of Tregs in tolerant kidney transplant recipients. Study details: Recipients received nonmyeloablative bone marrow transplants from related graft donors, with transient mixed chimerism. Whole-study results and caveats: Tregs expanded with activated donor B cells seemed most donor-specific.

On this clone itself: Its antigen is unknown.

Germline V gene data show CDR1 as SNHLY and CDR2 as FYNNEI. The V gene lost 9 bases and the J gene lost 5 bases, with 16 bases spanning the gap. This CDR3 spans 13 amino acids. Using immunoSEQ multiplex PCR, the repertoire was profiled, and TCRdb retains in-frame clones only, with some absent. The sample holds around 85,000 clones; 85% to 95% are singletons and the top ten take approximately 0.35%. The chain has TRBV2 and TRBJ1-2; D is ambiguous. The clonotype comes from a human donor who received a combined kidney and bone marrow transplant. The sample here was Tregs from blood, taken before the transplant. Written as DNA, the CDR3 is TGTGCCAGTAGCCTAACGTGGCGATATGGCTACACCTTC. Its translation is CASSLTWRYGYTF.